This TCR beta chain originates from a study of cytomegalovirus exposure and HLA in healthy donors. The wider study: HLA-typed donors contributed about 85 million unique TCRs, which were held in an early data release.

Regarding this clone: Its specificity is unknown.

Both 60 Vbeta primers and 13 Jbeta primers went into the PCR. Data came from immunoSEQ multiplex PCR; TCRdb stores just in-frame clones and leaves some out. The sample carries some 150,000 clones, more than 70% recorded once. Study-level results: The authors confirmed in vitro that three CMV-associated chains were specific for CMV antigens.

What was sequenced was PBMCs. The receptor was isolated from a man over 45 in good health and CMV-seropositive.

CDR3: CASSLMSGGYNEQFF. DNA for the CDR3: TGTGCCAGCAGCCTTATGTCAGGAGGCTACAATGAGCAGTTCTTC. The chain couples TRBV7-9 to TRBJ2-1; maybe TRBD2 (5 bases). Looked up from germline, CDR1 is SEHNR and CDR2 is FQNEAQ (reference sequence). This CDR3 has 15 amino acids. Deletions cut 5 bases from V and 3 bases from J, with 14 bases between.